The 9 T cell receptor beta chains in this list originate from one sample, sequenced in a study of cytomegalovirus exposure and HLA in healthy donors. The PCR ran on 60 Vbeta and 13 Jbeta primers. Sequencing used immunoSEQ multiplex PCR; TCRdb keeps in-frame clones, though not all of them. The sample has about 55,000 clones; around 79% are singletons. Sequenced input: PBMCs. The receptors derive from a female donor in good health and CMV-seronegative.

CDR3 sequence (DNA): TGTGCCAGCTCACCACGGCTAGCGGGGGGGGGCACAGATACGCAGTATTTT. Translation gives CASSPRLAGGGTDTQYF. The chain couples TRBV18 to TRBJ2-3, with TRBD2 matching 12 bases. The J segment lost 1 base and the V segment lost 1 base, leaving 3 bases of the junction unmatched. The CDR3 loop spans 17 amino acids. CDR1 and CDR2 from the germline V gene are KGHSH and LQKENI. The variable domain in full, with the rest retrieved from reference TRBV18 and TRBJ2-3, is NAGVMQNPRHLVRRRGQEARLRCSPMKGHSHVYWYRQLPEEGLKFMVYLQKENIIDESGMPKERFSAEFPKEGPSILRIQQVVRGDSAAYFCASSPRLAGGGTDTQYFGPGTRLTVL.

This sequence joins TRBV5-8 and TRBJ2-7; D is unclear. The CDR3 sequence is 13 residues long. CDR1 and CDR2 from the germline V gene are SGHTS and YDEGEE. Between the trimmed V and J ends, which lost 3 bases and 7 bases, there was a span of 14 bases. CDR3 DNA sequence: TGTGCCAGCAGCTGGGCGCCGGAAACGGAGCAGTACTTC. It encodes CASSWAPETEQYF.

This rearrangement joins TRBV7-9 to TRBJ1-5; TRBD1 agrees at 7 bases. The germline CDR1 and CDR2 sequences are SEHNR and FQNEAQ (reference sequence). The V segment lost 5 bases and the J segment 0 bases; nucleotides outside the gene matches: 7. This CDR3 has 16 residues. The CDR3 bases are TGTGCCAGCAGCAACTCGGGGACAGATAGCAATCAGCCCCAGCATTTT. Its protein product is CASSNSGTDSNQPQHF.

The V and J genes are TRBV6-1 and TRBJ1-2; D not certain. The CDR3 sequence is 13 residues long. The germline gives CDR1 MNHNS, CDR2 SASEGT. Trimming took off 7 bases at V and 1 base at J, with 10 bases between the two ends. CDR3 sequence (DNA): TGTGCCAGCACGACACACCTTAACTATGGCTACACCTTC. It is translated as CASTTHLNYGYTF.

The chain carries TRBV2 and TRBJ2-5; 10 bases agree with TRBD1. The CDR3 spans 14 residues. The junction had 7 bases not matched to a gene; V was cut back by 6 bases and J by 6 bases. The germline V gene has CDR1 SNHLY and CDR2 FYNNEI. CDR3 bases: TGTGCCAGCAGGCAGACAGGGGGCGCCCAGACCCAGTACTTC. As protein: CASRQTGGAQTQYF.

The chain combines TRBV6-5 with TRBJ2-6; no firm D call. This CDR3 contains 14 residues. CDR1 and CDR2 from the germline V gene are MNHEY and SVGAGI. Trimming stripped 0 bases from V and 3 bases from J, with 3 bases between. In DNA, the CDR3 is TGTGCCAGCAGTTACTCCGTTGGGGCCAACGTCCTGACTTTC. The encoded protein is CASSYSVGANVLTF.

The chain uses TRBV29-1 and TRBJ1-2; 9 nucleotides line up with TRBD1. Germline V gene lookup returns CDR1 SQVTM and CDR2 ANQGSEA. This CDR3 is built from 14 residues. V lost 6 bases to trimming and J lost 4 bases; unmatched junction nucleotides: 9. This CDR3 reads CSVAIDRGFYGYTF. The CDR3 region has the DNA TGCAGCGTGGCGATCGACAGGGGGTTCTATGGCTACACCTTC.

This sequence joins TRBV11-2 and TRBJ2-7, with D unclear. Germline CDR1 is SGHAT and CDR2 is FQNNGV. The CDR3 is 13 residues long. V was trimmed by 3 bases and J by 0 bases, leaving 6 bases between them. CDR3: CASSFASSYEQYF. The CDR3 DNA reads as TGTGCCAGCAGCTTTGCCAGCTCCTACGAGCAGTACTTC.

The chain links TRBV21-1 to TRBJ1-1. TRBV21-1 represents a pseudogene. This CDR3 contains 15 residues. The CDR3 is CASSKAPRVNTEAFF. As DNA, the CDR3 is TGTGCCAGCAGCAAAGCCCCCCGGGTGAACACTGAAGCTTTCTTT.